The 17 T cell receptor beta chains reported below all come from one sample, sequenced in a study of T cells in Graves' hyperthyroidism and ophthalmopathy. What was amplified from RNA transcripts were TCR beta CDR3 regions. First-round RT-PCR targeting the TCR CDR3 was performed with the HTBI primer set. TCRdb redid the calling of the multiplex PCR reads with MiXCR, one entry per CDR3 protein. Of approximately 210,000 distinct CDR3 sequences listed, roughly 17% were seen once; the top ten hold 50%. The sequenced sample consisted of blood. The receptors were sampled from a man aged 45 to 65 with Graves' hyperthyroidism.

In its sample, this clonotype was seen many times. V and J are TRBV27 and TRBJ2-1, with D tentatively TRBD1 (6 bases). The CDR3 length is 14 residues. Trimming pared 2 bases from V and 9 bases from J, leaving 14 bases between. Germline V gene sequence: CDR1 MNHEY, CDR2 SMNVEV (reference sequence). This CDR3 reads CASSLVWGHGEQFF. The CDR3 coding sequence is TGTGCCAGCAGTTTAGTTTGGGGGCATGGTGAGCAGTTCTTC.

This clonotype was observed at least ten times. The J gene is TRBJ1-2, the V gene TRBV30, with 9 bases lining up with TRBD1. Per the germline V gene, CDR1 is GTSNPN and CDR2 is SVGIG (reference sequence). CDR3 length equals 14 residues. The trim removed 5 bases at V and 2 bases at J, leaving 6 bases unmatched. The CDR3 spells CAWDSTGGNYGYTF. The DNA for the CDR3 is TGTGCCTGGGATTCTACAGGGGGCAACTATGGCTACACCTTC. The full variable domain, with the rest looked up from reference TRBV30 and TRBJ1-2, is SQTIHQWPATLVQPVGSPLSLECTVEGTSNPNLYWYRQAAGRGLQLLFYSVGIGQISSEVPQNLSASRPQDRQFILSSKKLLLSDSGFYLCAWDSTGGNYGYTFGSGTRLTVV.

This clonotype was counted only a few times. The V and J genes are TRBV12-3 or TRBV12-4 and TRBJ2-1; possibly TRBD2 for D (6 bases). The length of the CDR3 is 14 residues. Trimming left V 5 bases short and J 7 bases short, with 15 bases between. CDR3 sequence: CASSPHLALNEQFF. CDR3 bases: TGTGCCAGCAGTCCTCACCTAGCGTTAAATGAGCAGTTCTTC.

The chain recombines TRBV18 with TRBJ2-7; 11 positions match TRBD1. In germline, CDR1 is KGHSH, CDR2 LQKENI. J gave up 2 bases and V 3 bases, and 3 bases lay outside the gene matches. This CDR3 is built from 15 residues. CDR3 bases: TGTGCCAGCTCACCCGGACAGGGGGCCGCCTACGAGCAGTACTTC. Translating it yields CASSPGQGAAYEQYF.

This clonotype was seen repeatedly, ten times or more. V gene TRBV18 combines with J gene TRBJ2-3; no clear D gene. The V end was cut by 3 bases, the J end by 0 bases, with 10 bases between. Per germline, CDR1 KGHSH and CDR2 LQKENI. The CDR3 consists of 15 residues. This chain's CDR3 is CASSPRAPSTDTQYF. The CDR3, as DNA: TGTGCCAGCTCACCTAGAGCTCCCAGCACAGATACGCAGTATTTT.

The chain couples TRBV6-4 to TRBJ2-2; D is perhaps TRBD2 (6 bases). Trimming removed 8 bases at V and 0 bases at J, with 13 bases between. CDR3 size: 15 residues. CDR1 and CDR2 from the germline V gene are MRHNA and SNTAGT. This CDR3 reads CASGRSAPNTGELFF. In nucleotides, the CDR3 is TGTGCCAGCGGGAGGTCTGCCCCGAACACCGGGGAGCTGTTTTTT.

This clonotype has only a few counts. The chain carries TRBV15 and TRBJ2-1; D is uncertain. CDR1 and CDR2 (germline): LNHNV, YYDKDF (reference sequence). The CDR3 extends over 15 amino acids. V lost 6 bases to trimming and J lost 3 bases, with 15 bases between them. In nucleotides, the CDR3 is TGTGCCACCAGGGACCCAACAGCGATCTACAATGAGCAGTTCTTC. Its protein is CATRDPTAIYNEQFF.

This chain connects TRBV24-1 to TRBJ2-1; 9 nucleotides agree with TRBD2. V lost 5 bases and J lost 3; bases outside the gene matches: 4. CDR3 length: 15 amino acids. Germline V gives CDR1 KGHDR, CDR2 SFDVKD. The CDR3 sequence: CATSAPREGYNEQFF. CDR3 nucleotide sequence: TGTGCCACCAGTGCCCCGCGGGAGGGCTACAATGAGCAGTTCTTC.

This clonotype was found many times. The rearrangement uses TRBV5-1 and TRBJ2-3; a weak D match, TRBD2 (5 bases). Between the trimmed V and J ends, which lost 4 bases and 6 bases, there was a span of 15 bases. CDR3 length equals 14 residues. Germline CDR1 reads SGHRS; CDR2 reads YFSETQ. The DNA for the CDR3 is TGCGCCAGCAGCCTCACCTCAATAGCGGATACGCAGTATTTT. Translating gives CASSLTSIADTQYF.

V and J are TRBV15 and TRBJ2-4; 11 bases align to TRBD1. The CDR3 is 17 amino acids. The ends lost 6 bases at V and 9 bases at J; junction bases unmatched: 16. CDR1 is LNHNV and CDR2 is YYDKDF in the germline V gene (reference sequence). CDR3 loop: CATRRRTFRDRGTIQYF. CDR3 in DNA: TGTGCCACCAGGAGACGAACGTTCCGGGACAGGGGGACCATTCAGTACTTC.

This chain joins TRBV28 and TRBJ2-1; 8 bases fit TRBD2. J gave up 5 bases and V 6 bases, and 3 bases lay outside the gene matches. Germline V lookup: CDR1 MDHEN, CDR2 SYDVKM. This CDR3 region has 13 residues. The CDR3 DNA is TGTGCCAGCAGACTAGCGGATCACAATGAGCAGTTCTTC. This gives the protein CASRLADHNEQFF.

This sequence joins TRBV7-6 and TRBJ2-3, with D possibly being TRBD2 (5 bases). The V gene lost 0 bases and the J gene lost 1 base, with 8 bases spanning the gap. CDR3 size: 15 residues. Per the germline V gene, CDR1 is SGHVS and CDR2 is FNYEAQ. CDR3 bases: TGTGCCAGCAGCTTAGCGGGTAGCGGCACAGATACGCAGTATTTT. It translates to CASSLAGSGTDTQYF.

This clonotype came up many times. This chain connects TRBV11-2 to TRBJ2-2, with D possibly being TRBD2 (6 bases). Germline V CDR1 and CDR2: SGHAT, FQNNGV. The CDR3 spans 14 residues. The V end lost 2 bases, the J end lost 6 bases, and 10 bases lay between the germline ends. The CDR3: CASSLRGRPGELFF. The CDR3 bases are TGTGCCAGCAGCTTACGAGGGAGGCCCGGGGAGCTGTTTTTT.

This clonotype was detected ten times or more. The gene calls are TRBV12-3 or TRBV12-4 and TRBJ1-5; D gene unclear. Trimming left V 6 bases short and J 1 base short, with 16 bases between. The CDR3 sequence is 16 residues long. The CDR3 region is CASSTRLIVSNQPQHF. The DNA for the CDR3 is TGTGCCAGCAGCACCCGCCTCATAGTGAGCAATCAGCCCCAGCATTTT.

This clonotype has more than one count but fewer than ten. The V and J genes are TRBV12-3 or TRBV12-4 and TRBJ1-5; 8 positions match TRBD1. The V and J ends lost 5 bases and 11 bases, in that order; junction bases with no gene match: 8. This CDR3 has 13 amino acids. The CDR3 nucleotides read TGTGCCAGCAGTCCAGGGACAGGAGGATCCCAGCATTTT. Its protein product is CASSPGTGGSQHF.

About this clonotype itself: A much larger clone lies one base from this, so it may be a read error. The V and J genes are TRBV10-3 and TRBJ1-2, with a weak D call TRBD1 (6 bases). Germline V gene data show CDR1 as ENHRY and CDR2 as SYGVKD. Deletions cut 6 bases from V and 5 bases from J, with 19 bases between. The CDR3 covers 15 residues. The CDR3 nucleotides read TGTGCCATCAGCCGGACTCTGGGGGCCGGATATGGCTACACCTTC. This translates into CAISRTLGAGYGYTF.

The sample holds many counts of this clonotype. The chain employs TRBV7-8 and TRBJ2-3; D unresolved. This CDR3 spans 16 amino acids. The germline gives CDR1 SGHVS, CDR2 FQNEAQ. V lost 3 bases and J 7 bases, leaving 20 bases between the germline ends. The CDR3, as DNA: TGTGCCAGCAGCTTCTCATTCAGTCGGTTGGGGTATACGCAGTATTTT. Translation: CASSFSFSRLGYTQYF.